Below, 28 T cell receptor beta chains from the same sample are listed, as sequenced in a study of shared clonotypes between healthy human individuals. Produced via immunoSEQ multiplex PCR; TCRdb's table is partial and in-frame only. There are 400,000 to 500,000 clones in the sample; over 65% occur only once, and approximately 12% lies in the top ten. Sample: PBMCs. The origin of the receptors is a woman aged 40 to 50 in good health. Some clones in this sample may be carry-over from other donors' samples.

The chain carries TRBV5-1 and TRBJ2-7; 8 bases map to TRBD1. V lost 7 bases, J lost 2 bases, and 8 bases stayed unmatched. Germline V gives CDR1 SGHRS, CDR2 YFSETQ. The CDR3 runs to 14 residues. CDR3 bases: TGCGCCAGCGCCATACTACAGGGGGCCTACGAGCAGTACTTC. Protein sequence: CASAILQGAYEQYF.

V gene TRBV11-2 combines with J gene TRBJ2-5; D might be TRBD2 (5 bases). The ends were cut back, 3 bases at V and 5 bases at J, with 13 bases in the middle. The CDR3 extends over 14 amino acids. The germline V gene has CDR1 SGHAT and CDR2 FQNNGV. CDR3 region: CASSFIRGGETQYF. The CDR3 region has the DNA TGTGCCAGCAGCTTCATCCGGGGTGGTGAGACCCAGTACTTC. Full variable domain (remainder filled in from reference TRBV11-2 and TRBJ2-5): EAGVAQSPRYKIIEKRQSVAFWCNPISGHATLYWYQQILGQGPKLLIQFQNNGVVDDSQLPKDRFSAERLKGVDSTLKIQPAKLEDSAVYLCASSFIRGGETQYFGPGTRLLVL.

About this clone itself: One junction end does not reproduce the germline sequence, and a read error may be involved. The rearrangement joins TRBV11-2 to TRBJ2-7; D gene unclear. The CDR3 sequence is 15 residues long. The germline V gene encodes CDR1 SGHAT and CDR2 FQNNGV. The CDR3 loop reads CASSLSTNPSFEQYF. CDR3 DNA sequence: TGTGCCAGCAGCTTGTCGACAAACCCCTCCTTCGAGCAGTACTTC.

The gene calls are TRBV30 and TRBJ2-3, with D perhaps TRBD1 (5 bases). This CDR3 contains 14 residues. Looked up from germline, CDR1 is GTSNPN and CDR2 is SVGIG (reference sequence). The V and J ends lost 3 bases and 5 bases respectively, with 15 bases between them. As DNA, the CDR3 is TGTGCCTGGAGGGACATAGGGGCTGAAGATACGCAGTATTTT. Translated: CAWRDIGAEDTQYF.

This clone was seen at least ten times. The rearrangement links TRBV2 to TRBJ2-5, with D hard to call. This CDR3 is 12 amino acids long. The V gene lost 7 bases and the J gene lost 4 bases, with 10 bases spanning the gap. The germline V gene encodes CDR1 SNHLY and CDR2 FYNNEI. CDR3 protein: CASTPSTETQYF. As DNA, the CDR3 is TGTGCCAGCACACCTAGTACAGAGACCCAGTACTTC.

The J gene is TRBJ1-2, the V gene TRBV27, with no clear D. Per the germline V gene, CDR1 is MNHEY and CDR2 is SMNVEV (reference sequence). Trimming left V 5 bases short and J 7 bases short, with 11 bases between. The CDR3 sequence is 12 residues long. The CDR3 reads CASSGRVGGYTF. CDR3 nucleotides: TGTGCCAGCAGTGGGAGGGTAGGTGGCTACACCTTC.

Only a few counts were recorded for this clone. The rearrangement joins TRBV6-5 to TRBJ2-7; TRBD2 aligns across 9 bases. The CDR3 totals 15 residues. V dropped 6 bases and J dropped 0; count of bases not matched to a gene: 6. Per the germline V gene, CDR1 is MNHEY and CDR2 is SVGAGI. The CDR3: CASRTTSGPSYEQYF. In DNA, the CDR3 is TGTGCCAGCAGAACCACTAGCGGGCCCTCCTACGAGCAGTACTTC.

This clone was detected only a few times. The rearrangement uses TRBV5-1 and TRBJ2-1; 7 nucleotides line up with TRBD2. With 2 bases clipped from V and 5 bases from J, the junction kept 4 bases outside the gene matches. In germline, CDR1 is SGHRS, CDR2 YFSETQ. The CDR3 runs to 14 residues. The DNA of the CDR3 is TGCGCCAGCAGCTTTCGGGGAGGGAACAATGAGCAGTTCTTC. Residues: CASSFRGGNNEQFF.

The chain combines TRBV30 with TRBJ2-1; TRBD2 is a possible D gene (5 bases). The germline V gene encodes CDR1 GTSNPN and CDR2 SVGIG (reference sequence). V was clipped by 4 bases and J by 9 bases, with 16 bases between them. The CDR3 runs to 13 residues. In nucleotides, the CDR3 is TGTGCCTGGAACCGCGGGCCCGCAGGTGAGCAGTTCTTC. This gives the protein CAWNRGPAGEQFF.

The J gene is TRBJ2-2, the V gene TRBV4-3; tentatively, D is TRBD2 (6 bases). The CDR3 runs 15 residues. Trimming pared 0 bases from V and 3 bases from J, leaving 8 bases between. CDR1 and CDR2 from the germline V gene are LGHNA and YSLEER. CDR3 region: CASSQEGGYTGELFF. CDR3 bases: TGCGCCAGCAGCCAAGAAGGAGGGTACACCGGGGAGCTGTTTTTT.

This clone appeared a single time. A far larger clone is just one base off, so this is likely a read error. The rearrangement joins TRBV7-9 to TRBJ1-1, with 11 bases aligning to TRBD1. Germline CDR1 reads SEHNR; CDR2 reads FQNEAQ (reference sequence). V gave up 8 bases and J gave up 14 bases; unmatched junction bases: 10. The length of the CDR3 is 12 residues. The CDR3 is CASGPDRGQWFF. The DNA for the CDR3 is TGTGCCAGCGGCCCGGACAGGGGGCAATGGTTCTTT.

The chain joins TRBV19 to TRBJ1-2; 8 bases agree with TRBD1. Germline CDR1 reads LNHDA; CDR2 reads SQIVND (reference sequence). The trim removed 7 bases at V and 7 bases at J, leaving 11 bases unmatched. The CDR3 is made up of 14 amino acids. CDR3: CASTDRGPRRGYTF. CDR3 nucleotides: TGTGCCAGTACAGACAGGGGACCGCGTCGTGGCTACACCTTC.

The chain links TRBV7-3 to TRBJ2-7; D may be TRBD2 (6 bases). Germline CDR1 and CDR2: SGHTA and FQGTGA. The ends were cut back, 5 bases at V and 5 bases at J, with 13 bases in the middle. This CDR3 spans 13 amino acids. The CDR3 region has the DNA TGTGCCAGCAGCCCTCCCGGGGGAGACGAGCAGTACTTC. Encoded protein: CASSPPGGDEQYF.

To note about this clone: The sample holds other DNA sequences that translate to the same CDR3. The chain has TRBV28 and TRBJ1-2; no clear D gene. The CDR3 extends over 12 amino acids. CDR1 is MDHEN, CDR2 SYDVKM, per germline. The germline V and J ends were trimmed by 6 bases and 2 bases, with 7 bases remaining between them. The CDR3 sequence: CASRSGNYGYTF. The CDR3 nucleotides are TGTGCCAGCAGGTCGGGGAACTATGGCTACACCTTC.

This clone was observed a few times. This chain uses TRBV7-2 with TRBJ2-3, with 12 bases lining up with TRBD2. CDR1 is SGHTA and CDR2 is FQGNSA in the germline V gene. The CDR3 runs 16 residues. Trimming cost V 5 bases and J 6 bases; bases outside gene matches: 9. The CDR3 loop is CASSKRRLAGEDTQYF. The CDR3 region has the DNA TGTGCCAGCAGCAAGCGGAGACTAGCGGGGGAGGATACGCAGTATTTT. The full variable domain, rest sourced from reference TRBV7-2 and TRBJ2-3, is GAGVSQSPSNKVTEKGKDVELRCDPISGHTALYWYRQSLGQGLEFLIYFQGNSAPDKSGLPSDRFSAERTGGSVSTLTIQRTQQEDSAVYLCASSKRRLAGEDTQYFGPGTRLTVL.

This chain joins TRBV28 and TRBJ1-4; 7 positions match TRBD1. Germline V gene lookup returns CDR1 MDHEN and CDR2 SYDVKM. V was clipped by 6 bases and J by 4 bases; unmatched bases: 5. This CDR3 spans 14 amino acids. The CDR3 nucleotides are TGTGCCAGCAGGTCGGGACAGAATAATGAAAAACTGTTTTTT. It translates to CASRSGQNNEKLFF.

The table lists this clone with a few counts. The chain links TRBV7-9 to TRBJ1-4; possible D gene TRBD1, 6 bases. Germline V gene lookup returns CDR1 SEHNR and CDR2 FQNEAQ (reference sequence). Trimming shortened V by 7 bases and J by 9 bases, and 15 bases separated the two germline ends. The CDR3 sequence is 13 residues long. The CDR3 DNA reads as TGTGCCAGCACAACCGGGGGCTCGAAAAAACTGTTTTTT. Translated, it gives CASTTGGSKKLFF.

This chain joins TRBV19 and TRBJ2-7; a possible D gene is TRBD2 (5 bases). Trimming cost V 5 bases and J 2 bases, with 13 bases left between them. From germline, CDR1 is LNHDA and CDR2 SQIVND (reference sequence). This CDR3 contains 14 residues. For the CDR3, the DNA is TGTGCCAGTAGTTTGACCCCGGGAACCTACGAGCAGTACTTC. Encoded protein: CASSLTPGTYEQYF.

This clone was observed a few times. V is TRBV10-3 and J is TRBJ2-6, with D hard to call. The germline V gene encodes CDR1 ENHRY and CDR2 SYGVKD. This CDR3 region has 14 residues. Trimming pared 6 bases from V and 0 bases from J, leaving 6 bases between. The CDR3 here is CAIRGSSGANVLTF. The CDR3 nucleotides read TGTGCCATCAGGGGCAGCTCTGGGGCCAACGTCCTGACTTTC.

J is TRBJ1-2 and V is TRBV28, with D perhaps matching TRBD1 (6 bases). CDR1 MDHEN and CDR2 SYDVKM come from the germline V gene. Between the trimmed V and J ends, which lost 2 bases and 4 bases, there was a span of 14 bases. The CDR3 runs 15 residues. The CDR3 loop reads CASSLGGGYFYGYTF. DNA of the CDR3: TGTGCCAGCAGTTTAGGAGGGGGGTACTTCTATGGCTACACCTTC.

The J gene is TRBJ2-5, the V gene TRBV5-4; TRBD2 aligns across 8 bases. Gene TRBJ2-7 matches the end of the DNA better, so the J call may be wrong. Germline lookup yields CDR1 SGHNT and CDR2 YYREEE (reference sequence). The CDR3 is 15 amino acids. The DNA of the CDR3 is TGTGCCAGCAGCTTGTCCGGGAGGGCCCCCTACGAGCAGTACTTC. This sequence encodes CASSLSGRAPYEQYF.

The V gene is TRBV7-9, the J gene TRBJ1-1, with TRBD1 as a possible D gene (5 bases). CDR3 length: 14 residues. V lost 1 base to trimming and J lost 3 bases, with 9 bases between them. Per germline, CDR1 SEHNR and CDR2 FQNEAQ (reference sequence). Here the CDR3 DNA reads TGTGCCAGCAGCTTAGTTGGGGCGGACACTGAAGCTTTCTTT. This translates into CASSLVGADTEAFF.

The V gene is TRBV10-3, the J gene TRBJ1-3; D perhaps matches TRBD1 (5 bases). V was cut by 1 base and J by 0 bases, with 13 bases left in between. The germline CDR1 and CDR2 sequences are ENHRY and SYGVKD. CDR3 length: 17 residues. This CDR3 reads CAISEWQGTSSGNTIYF. As DNA, the CDR3 is TGTGCCATCAGTGAGTGGCAGGGAACGAGCTCTGGAAACACCATATATTTT.

This sequence joins TRBV28 and TRBJ2-4, with D perhaps TRBD2 (5 bases). The ends were cut back, 2 bases at V and 6 bases at J, with 8 bases in the middle. The CDR3 loop spans 13 amino acids. Germline lookup yields CDR1 MDHEN and CDR2 SYDVKM. The CDR3, as DNA: TGTGCCAGCAGTTTAGGGAGCCCAAACATTCAGTACTTC. Translated: CASSLGSPNIQYF.

Written as DNA, the CDR3 is TGTGCCAGTAGTATACTGGGCCAGGTCAATCAGCCCCAGCATTTT. It codes for CASSILGQVNQPQHF. The J gene is TRBJ1-5, the V gene TRBV19; D ambiguous. The V gene's germline CDR1 is LNHDA and CDR2 SQIVND (reference sequence). The CDR3 contains 15 residues. The V end was cut by 2 bases, the J end by 3 bases, with 11 bases between.

This clone was seen only a few times. The chain combines TRBV4-3 with TRBJ1-5, with TRBD1 matching over 7 bases. The CDR3 spans 18 residues. CDR1 and CDR2 (germline): LGHNA, YSLEER. Germline trimming cut 0 bases from V and 9 bases from J; bases unmatched to any gene: 17. The CDR3 DNA follows: TGCGCCAGCAGCCAAGATTTGCCGAGGACAGGCGCCCGGGGGCCCCAGCATTTT. Encoded protein: CASSQDLPRTGARGPQHF.

The chain is built from TRBV10-3 and TRBJ1-5; D not resolved. CDR1 ENHRY and CDR2 SYGVKD come from the germline V gene. CDR3 length: 13 residues. Trimming cost V 4 bases and J 4 bases, with 8 bases left between them. This chain's CDR3 is CAISGSYNQPQHF. In nucleotides, the CDR3 is TGTGCCATCAGTGGTTCTTATAATCAGCCCCAGCATTTT.

This chain joins TRBV2 and TRBJ2-2; 7 positions agree with TRBD1. CDR3 length: 16 residues. The germline V gene encodes CDR1 SNHLY and CDR2 FYNNEI. V trimming: 4 bases; J trimming: 0 bases; junction bases outside the gene matches: 5. The CDR3 sequence: CASSGDQGANTGELFF. For the CDR3, the DNA is TGTGCCAGCAGTGGAGACCAGGGGGCGAACACCGGGGAGCTGTTTTTT.